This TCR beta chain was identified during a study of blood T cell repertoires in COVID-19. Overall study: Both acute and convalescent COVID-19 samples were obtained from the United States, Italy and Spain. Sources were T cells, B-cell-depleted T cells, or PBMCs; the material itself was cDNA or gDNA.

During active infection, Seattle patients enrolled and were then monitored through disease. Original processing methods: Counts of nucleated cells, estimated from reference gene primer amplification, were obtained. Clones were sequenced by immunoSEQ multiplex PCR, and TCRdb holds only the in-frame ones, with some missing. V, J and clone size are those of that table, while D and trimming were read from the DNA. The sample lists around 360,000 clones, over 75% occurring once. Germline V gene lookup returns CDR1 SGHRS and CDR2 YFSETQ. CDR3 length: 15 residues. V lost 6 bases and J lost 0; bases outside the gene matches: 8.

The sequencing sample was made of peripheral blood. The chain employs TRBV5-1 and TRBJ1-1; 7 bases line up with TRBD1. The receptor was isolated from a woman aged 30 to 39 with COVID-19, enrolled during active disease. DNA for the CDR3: TGCGCCAGCACCCGCCGAGGGGGCTTGAACACTGAAGCTTTCTTT. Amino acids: CASTRRGGLNTEAFF.